This T cell receptor beta chain appears in the sequencing data of a study of T cells in Graves' hyperthyroidism and ophthalmopathy. The germline gives CDR1 SNHLY, CDR2 FYNNEI. J lost 2 bases, V lost 8 bases, and 3 bases had no gene match. The CDR3 is made up of 14 amino acids. TCR beta CDR3 region amplification was performed from RNA transcripts. HTBI primers were the set used in a first-round RT-PCR of the TCR CDR3. TCRdb independently ran MiXCR on the multiplex PCR reads; one entry per CDR3 protein. The sample contains nearly 600,000 distinct CDR3 sequences, roughly 13% of which appear only once. This clonotype was recorded many times. Its antigen is not known. Findings and caveats of the study: Separation of ophthalmopathy from stable hyperthyroidism was achieved by a 13 V-J model.

Diagnoses were established using clinical symptoms, serum thyroxine and TRAb, thyroid ultrasound and orbital computed tomography. The sequenced sample was blood. The source of this sequence is a woman in her twenties or thirties with Graves' hyperthyroidism that later progressed to Graves' ophthalmopathy. V gene TRBV2 combines with J gene TRBJ2-5, with 12 bases aligning to TRBD2. The CDR3 DNA reads TGTGCCAGCCAGACTAGCGGGGGACAAGAGACCCAGTACTTC. Its protein product is CASQTSGGQETQYF.